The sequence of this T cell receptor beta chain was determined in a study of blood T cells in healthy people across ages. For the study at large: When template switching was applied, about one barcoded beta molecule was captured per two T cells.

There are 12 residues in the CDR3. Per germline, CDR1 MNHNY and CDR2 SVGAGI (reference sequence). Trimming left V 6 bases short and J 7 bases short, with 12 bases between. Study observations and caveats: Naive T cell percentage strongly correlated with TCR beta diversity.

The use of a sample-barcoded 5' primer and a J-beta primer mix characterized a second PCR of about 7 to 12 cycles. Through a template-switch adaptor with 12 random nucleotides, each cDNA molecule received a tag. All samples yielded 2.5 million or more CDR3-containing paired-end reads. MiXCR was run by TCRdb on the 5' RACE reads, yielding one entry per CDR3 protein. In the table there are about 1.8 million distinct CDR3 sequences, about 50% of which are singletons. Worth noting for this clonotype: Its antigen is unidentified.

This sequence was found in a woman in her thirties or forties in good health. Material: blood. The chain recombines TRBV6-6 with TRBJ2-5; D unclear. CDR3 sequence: CASRTPEGTQYF. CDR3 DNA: TGTGCCAGCAGAACCCCCGAAGGGACCCAGTACTTC.